Following are 10 T cell receptor beta chains from one sample sequenced in a study of radiation and T cells in renal cell carcinoma. The method was immunoSEQ multiplex PCR; TCRdb's version includes in-frame clones alone and lacks a portion of them. Altogether more than 120,000 clones are present, 75% to 90% being singletons, with the ten largest covering 15% to 20%. Sample time point: blood 4 weeks post-SBRT, at nephrectomy. Treatment given: 15 Gy SBRT to primary tumor, nephrectomy 4 weeks later. Sample: blood, taken from a patient whose treatment included radiotherapy and nephrectomy. The source is a woman aged 50 to 60 with renal cell carcinoma.

This chain links TRBV28 with TRBJ2-7; TRBD2 might be the D (5 bases). CDR3 length: 11 amino acids. Trimming left V 6 bases short and J 4 bases short, with 7 bases between. Germline V gene sequence: CDR1 MDHEN, CDR2 SYDVKM. In nucleotides, the CDR3 is TGTGCCAGCAGGGGAGAGTACGAGCAGTACTTC. Translating gives CASRGEYEQYF.

The chain recombines TRBV9 with TRBJ2-1, with 7 nucleotides matching TRBD2. The V segment lost 2 bases and the J segment 8 bases; nucleotides outside the gene matches: 13. Germline-derived CDR1 and CDR2 are SGDLS and YYNGEE. This CDR3 has 16 residues. The CDR3 DNA follows: TGTGCCAGCAGCGTGACAGCGGGACTCGGGATGGATGAGCAGTTCTTC. This sequence encodes CASSVTAGLGMDEQFF.

The chain employs TRBV7-2 and TRBJ2-7; TRBD2 is a possible D gene (6 bases). V shed 1 base and J shed 6 bases, with 13 bases lying between them. Germline V gene lookup returns CDR1 SGHTA and CDR2 FQGNSA. This CDR3 spans 14 amino acids. In nucleotides, the CDR3 is TGTGCCAGCAGCTTAGTAGCGGCCCTGCGCGAGCAGTACTTC. Protein: CASSLVAALREQYF.

The rearrangement joins TRBV7-6 to TRBJ2-5; no firm D call. Germline CDR1 reads SGHVS; CDR2 reads FNYEAQ. The V gene lost 1 base and the J gene lost 2 bases, with 8 bases spanning the gap. The CDR3 spans 14 residues. CDR3 amino acids: CASSLVQVQETQYF. CDR3 DNA sequence: TGTGCCAGCAGCTTAGTCCAGGTTCAAGAGACCCAGTACTTC.

V gene TRBV29-1 combines with J gene TRBJ2-1; 10 nucleotides match TRBD2. The CDR3 runs 16 residues. The germline V gene encodes CDR1 SQVTM and CDR2 ANQGSEA. Unmatched junction bases numbered 10, after V lost 2 bases and J lost 6 bases. The CDR3 sequence is CSVELWRGLAFNEQFF. The CDR3 DNA sequence: TGCAGCGTTGAACTATGGAGGGGACTAGCGTTCAATGAGCAGTTCTTC.

In DNA, the CDR3 is TGTGCCAGCAACACACAGGGGGCCTATGGCTACACCTTC. Its translation: CASNTQGAYGYTF. V gene TRBV27 combines with J gene TRBJ1-2, with TRBD1 identical over 9 bases. Germline loops: CDR1 MNHEY, CDR2 SMNVEV (reference sequence). Germline trimming cut 7 bases from V and 4 bases from J; bases unmatched to any gene: 4. The CDR3 is 13 amino acids.

The gene calls are TRBV5-4 and TRBJ2-2; D not certain. The CDR3 is made up of 17 amino acids. Trimming stripped 4 bases from V and 0 bases from J, with 16 bases between. Germline V gene data show CDR1 as SGHNT and CDR2 as YYREEE (reference sequence). The CDR3 sequence: CASSPSRVGANTGELFF. The CDR3 DNA is TGTGCCAGCAGCCCGAGTCGTGTTGGGGCGAACACCGGGGAGCTGTTTTTT.

The rearrangement links TRBV9 to TRBJ1-2, with unresolved D. V lost 0 bases to trimming and J lost 7 bases, with 10 bases between them. Looked up from germline, CDR1 is SGDLS and CDR2 is YYNGEE. The CDR3 consists of 13 residues. CDR3 nucleotides: TGTGCCAGCAGCGTAGTTACGGGTCTTGGCTACACCTTC. It encodes CASSVVTGLGYTF.

The genes are TRBV19 and TRBJ2-2; 12 nucleotides agree with TRBD1. The CDR3 covers 20 residues. J lost 0 bases, V lost 7 bases, and 15 bases had no gene match. CDR1 LNHDA and CDR2 SQIVND come from the germline V gene (reference sequence). CDR3 DNA: TGTGCCAGTACACGCTGGGGACAGGGGGCGAGTACATCGAACACCGGGGAGCTGTTTTTT. It specifies CASTRWGQGASTSNTGELFF.

The rearrangement uses TRBV10-3 and TRBJ2-7, with D perhaps assigned TRBD1 or TRBD2 (5 bases each). From germline, CDR1 is ENHRY and CDR2 SYGVKD. This CDR3 is built from 14 residues. V lost 7 bases, J lost 0 bases, and 13 bases lay in between. CDR3 nucleotide sequence: TGTGCCATCAAAGGGGACGGAAGCTCCTACGAGCAGTACTTC. Translation: CAIKGDGSSYEQYF.